This T cell receptor (beta chain) was sequenced for a study of post-analysis software for immune sequencing data. Across the study: Included courses were relapsing-remitting and secondary progressive multiple sclerosis; progressive-relapsing multiple sclerosis was also included. General study findings and limits: TRBV segments more frequent in patients than in controls numbered roughly 5 and included TRBV5-6, TRBV5-1 and TRBV20-1.

Comment on this clonotype: The antigen remains undetermined.

V was clipped by 0 bases and J by 4 bases, with 10 bases between them. Looked up from germline, CDR1 is SNHLY and CDR2 is FYNNEI. The CDR3 runs to 15 residues. Unique molecular identifiers had been added to the TCR beta cDNA libraries. Between roughly 0.95 and 10 million T cells gave rise to some 470,000 cDNA molecules. TCRdb analysed the PCR reads with MiXCR anew, one entry per CDR3 protein. There are around 190,000 distinct CDR3 sequences in the sample; 29% occur only once, and approximately 3% lies in the top ten. V and J are TRBV2 and TRBJ1-5; a weak D match, TRBD1 (6 bases). Sequencing was done on a sample of blood. The source of this sequence is a girl younger than 18 with multiple sclerosis. The CDR3 reads CASSEANRVNQPQHF. CDR3 DNA: TGTGCCAGCAGTGAAGCCAACAGGGTAAATCAGCCCCAGCATTTT.